This T cell receptor beta chain was observed in a study of T cells in Graves' hyperthyroidism and ophthalmopathy. General study points: Blood samples included most of the expanded thyroid clonotypes exceeding 0.001.

CDR1 is SGDLS, CDR2 YYNGEE, per germline. The CDR3 length is 14 residues. V shed 1 base and J shed 8 bases, with 13 bases lying between them. Amplification yielded TCR beta CDR3 regions, with RNA transcripts as the source. With the HTBI primer set, the TCR CDR3 went through a first round of RT-PCR. Using its own MiXCR run on the multiplex PCR reads, TCRdb lists one record per CDR3 protein. The table has hundreds of thousands of distinct CDR3 sequences, over 35% seen once. Uncontrolled infection, other autoimmune disease, pregnancy or lactation excluded patients. In regard to this clonotype: Its target is not known.

J is TRBJ1-5 and V is TRBV9, with D uncertain. Sequenced: blood. The TCR sequence derives from a man aged 18 to 30 with Graves' hyperthyroidism. CDR3 loop: CASSVHGGEEPQHF. DNA of the CDR3: TGTGCCAGCAGCGTACACGGAGGAGAGGAGCCCCAGCATTTT.